This TCR beta chain was profiled in a study of T cell responses to AZD1222 COVID-19 vaccine. Study-wide results and caveats: Close to half of spike-specific TCRs reportedly recognize unmutated variant regions. The breadth and depth of Spike-specific TCRs increased once two AZD1222 doses had been given.

On this clone itself: Its target is not known.

This CDR3 is built from 13 residues. V was trimmed by 2 bases and J by 1 base, leaving 5 bases between them. The germline gives CDR1 SGHTA, CDR2 FQGNSA. Only in-frame clones appear in the TCRdb table, and some are missing; sequencing was by immunoSEQ multiplex PCR. The sample includes tens of thousands of clones, about nine tenths seen only once; the top ten take 2% to 3%. This TCR came from an adult in good health. The source material was peripheral blood, sampled on day 0 of AZD1222 vaccination. The genes are TRBV7-2 and TRBJ1-1; D is ambiguous. The CDR3 region is CASSLLGNTEAFF. The CDR3 bases are TGTGCCAGCAGCTTACTAGGGAACACTGAAGCTTTCTTT.